These 15 T cell receptor beta chains share one sample of origin, sequenced in a study of cytomegalovirus exposure and HLA in healthy donors. In the PCR, 60 Vbeta and 13 Jbeta primers were used. Profiling relied on immunoSEQ multiplex PCR, and the TCRdb table lists in-frame clones only, not all of them. There are around 160,000 clones in the sample; 73% occur only once, and approximately 1.6% lies in the top ten. The sample taken for sequencing was PBMCs. These TCRs come from a woman aged 18-29 years in good health and CMV-seronegative.

The V and J genes are TRBV18 and TRBJ2-7; D is possibly TRBD1 (5 bases). V lost 3 bases and J 6 bases, leaving 12 bases between the germline ends. This CDR3 spans 13 amino acids. From germline, CDR1 is KGHSH and CDR2 LQKENI. CDR3 in amino acids: CASSPRQPAEQYV. DNA of the CDR3: TGTGCCAGCTCACCCAGACAGCCTGCCGAGCAGTACGTC.

The chain links TRBV4-2 to TRBJ1-6; weak D call: TRBD1 (5 bases). Per the germline V gene, CDR1 is LGHNA and CDR2 is YNFKEQ. Trimming stripped 4 bases from V and 7 bases from J, with 14 bases between. CDR3 size: 15 residues. The CDR3 nucleotides are TGTGCCAGCAGCCTGAGACAGATCGGGAATTCACCCCTCCACTTT. Translated, it gives CASSLRQIGNSPLHF.

This chain joins TRBV12-5 and TRBJ1-1, with D perhaps matching TRBD1 (6 bases). This CDR3 is built from 14 residues. CDR1 and CDR2 from the germline V gene are LGHNT and FRNRAP. Trimming left V 3 bases short and J 4 bases short, with 12 bases between. CDR3 DNA sequence: TGTGCTAGTGGTTTAAGGGAAGGGGGCACTGAAGCTTTCTTT. This gives the protein CASGLREGGTEAFF.

This chain joins TRBV5-1 and TRBJ1-3; D remains ambiguous. Germline V gives CDR1 SGHRS, CDR2 YFSETQ. Trimming took 4 bases from V and 4 from J, leaving 9 bases between them. CDR3 length equals 13 residues. The CDR3 here is CASSPEVGNTIYF. The CDR3 coding sequence is TGCGCCAGCAGCCCGGAGGTGGGAAACACCATATATTTT.

This chain links TRBV7-9 with TRBJ2-1, with 12 bases aligning to TRBD2. Looked up from germline, CDR1 is SEHNR and CDR2 is FQNEAQ (reference sequence). The trim removed 5 bases at V and 6 bases at J, leaving 8 bases unmatched. This CDR3 has 16 residues. The CDR3 DNA follows: TGTGCCAGCAGCCCCCTCGGGACTAGCGGGTTCAATGAGCAGTTCTTC. Its translation: CASSPLGTSGFNEQFF.

V and J are TRBV15 and TRBJ2-3, with 10 bases lining up with TRBD1. CDR3 length: 14 residues. Germline lookup yields CDR1 LNHNV and CDR2 YYDKDF (reference sequence). Trimming at V came to 3 bases and at J to 5 bases, leaving 2 bases not matched to a gene. CDR3 in DNA: TGTGCCACCAGCAGGGGGACAGGGGTAGATACGCAGTATTTT. This encodes CATSRGTGVDTQYF.

V is TRBV28 and J is TRBJ2-5; tentatively, D is TRBD1 (5 bases). CDR1 is MDHEN, CDR2 SYDVKM, per germline. Trimming removed 3 bases from V and 3 bases from J, with 14 bases in between. This CDR3 spans 15 amino acids. The CDR3 region is CASSFVSIGEETQYF. In DNA, the CDR3 is TGTGCCAGCAGTTTCGTGTCGATAGGGGAAGAGACCCAGTACTTC.

The J gene is TRBJ1-5, the V gene TRBV28; maybe TRBD1 (6 bases). There are 12 residues in the CDR3. Trimming stripped 7 bases from V and 7 bases from J, with 11 bases between. Per the germline V gene, CDR1 is MDHEN and CDR2 is SYDVKM. The CDR3 sequence: CASNYRAQPQHF. CDR3 DNA: TGTGCCAGCAATTACAGGGCACAGCCCCAGCATTTT.

The chain employs TRBV28 and TRBJ2-4; possible D gene TRBD1, 6 bases. The germline V gene has CDR1 MDHEN and CDR2 SYDVKM. There are 16 residues in the CDR3. The V end lost 1 base, the J end lost 0 bases, and 10 bases lay between the germline ends. For the CDR3, the DNA is TGTGCCAGCAGTTTATACAGGGCGCTAGCCAAAAACATTCAGTACTTC. Encoded protein: CASSLYRALAKNIQYF.

The chain links TRBV15 to TRBJ1-5; tentatively, D is TRBD1 (6 bases). The CDR3 covers 14 residues. V lost 1 base and J 6 bases, leaving 10 bases between the germline ends. Germline lookup yields CDR1 LNHNV and CDR2 YYDKDF (reference sequence). The CDR3: CATSRAGTSQPQHF. The CDR3, as DNA: TGTGCCACCAGCAGAGCCGGGACATCTCAGCCCCAGCATTTT.

The sample holds a few counts of this clone. The chain has TRBV5-1 and TRBJ2-3; D perhaps matches TRBD2 (7 bases). This CDR3 is built from 16 residues. V was clipped by 0 bases and J by 5 bases, with 16 bases between them. Germline CDR1 reads SGHRS; CDR2 reads YFSETQ. CDR3 loop: CASSLALAGAGDTQYF. CDR3 coding DNA: TGCGCCAGCAGCTTGGCCCTGGCGGGGGCCGGAGATACGCAGTATTTT.

This CDR3 is CASSLDWGANYGYTF. The CDR3 DNA sequence: TGCGCCAGCAGCTTGGATTGGGGAGCTAACTATGGCTACACCTTC. The genes are TRBV5-1 and TRBJ1-2, with no clear D. Trimming cost V 0 bases and J 0 bases, with 9 bases left between them. The germline V gene has CDR1 SGHRS and CDR2 YFSETQ. The CDR3 extends over 15 amino acids.

Comments on this clone: This specimen includes other DNA sequences encoding the same CDR3. The chain uses TRBV7-9 and TRBJ1-1, with D possibly being TRBD1 (5 bases). Trimming stripped 3 bases from V and 2 bases from J, with 7 bases between. Germline V gene sequence: CDR1 SEHNR, CDR2 FQNEAQ (reference sequence). CDR3 length equals 13 residues. CDR3 loop: CASSFGGNTEAFF. The DNA for the CDR3 is TGTGCCAGCAGCTTCGGGGGAAACACTGAAGCTTTCTTT.

This clone was detected a few times. The chain uses TRBV27 and TRBJ1-2; D possibly corresponds to TRBD1 (5 bases). There are 15 residues in the CDR3. Germline assignment: CDR1 MNHEY and CDR2 SMNVEV (reference sequence). V was clipped by 5 bases and J by 4 bases, with 17 bases between them. The CDR3 nucleotides are TGTGCCAGCAGTCCCTTAACGACAGTTCCCTATGGCTACACCTTC. This sequence encodes CASSPLTTVPYGYTF.

This clone was seen more than once but under ten times. This chain links TRBV27 with TRBJ2-7, with no clear D. V lost 7 bases, J lost 0 bases, and 16 bases lay in between. The CDR3 has 15 amino acids. Germline-derived CDR1 and CDR2 are MNHEY and SMNVEV (reference sequence). The CDR3 spells CASTNIPDSSYEQYV. In DNA form, the CDR3 reads TGTGCCAGCACCAATATCCCCGATAGCTCCTACGAGCAGTACGTC.